This TCR beta chain was identified during a study of blood T cell repertoires in COVID-19. Turning to the study itself: Sites in the United States, Italy and Spain provided acute and convalescent COVID-19 samples.

The CDR3 has 14 residues. From germline, CDR1 is LGHNT and CDR2 FRNRAP. Unmatched junction bases numbered 7, after V lost 7 bases and J lost 5 bases. Seattle's cohort entered during active infection and was followed longitudinally. The data were produced by immunoSEQ multiplex PCR, yet TCRdb's version contains in-frame clones alone and is incomplete. The top ten hold more than 10% of the sample, which has about 270,000 clones, 80% to 90% seen once. Source material: peripheral blood. V is TRBV12-5 and J is TRBJ2-5; TRBD1 agrees at 10 bases. This receptor was obtained from a woman in her 30s with COVID-19, enrolled during active disease. This CDR3 reads CASASGTGDETQYF. CDR3 DNA: TGTGCTAGTGCCTCCGGGACAGGGGACGAGACCCAGTACTTC.